What follows are 20 T cell receptor beta chains derived from one specimen sequenced in a study of cytomegalovirus exposure and HLA in healthy donors listed by TCRdb under 2017. Library construction relied on the immunoSEQ multiplex PCR assay. A mixture of 60 forward primers for TCR Vbeta segments and 13 reverse primers for TCR Jbeta segments was used in the multiplex PCR. TCRdb mirrors the immuneACCESS table, restricted to in-frame sequences. Some clones are absent from its copies; in checked studies, under half trace to an unresolved V gene, and the reason for the others is unknown. For this sample there are approximately 160,000 clones; about 82% appear just once. Of the sample, 0.7% to 0.85% is held by the ten largest clones. The sequenced sample consisted of PBMCs. These receptor sequences come from a female donor in good health and CMV-seronegative.

This clone was counted between two and nine times. This chain uses TRBV12-5 with TRBJ1-3; possible D gene TRBD1, 5 bases. Germline values: CDR1 LGHNT, CDR2 FRNRAP. Trimming took off 2 bases at V and 0 bases at J, with 11 bases between the two ends. The CDR3 is made up of 16 amino acids. DNA of the CDR3: TGTGCTAGTGGTTTGATAGACAGTATCTCTGGAAACACCATATATTTT. Its protein is CASGLIDSISGNTIYF.

The V gene is TRBV5-1, the J gene TRBJ2-1, with 7 bases that match TRBD2. The V gene end was trimmed by 4 bases and the J gene end by 10 bases; junction bases not matched to a gene: 14. The CDR3 has 15 residues. CDR1 is SGHRS and CDR2 is YFSETQ in the germline V gene. As DNA, the CDR3 is TGCGCCAGCAGCCGGGGACTACCAGCCAGCTACGAGCAGTTCTTC. This encodes CASSRGLPASYEQFF.

The J gene is TRBJ2-2, the V gene TRBV6-6, with D perhaps matching TRBD2 (6 bases). V was pared by 6 bases and J by 6 bases, with 11 bases between. This CDR3 region has 13 residues. CDR1 and CDR2 from the germline V gene are MNHNY and SVGAGI (reference sequence). Here the CDR3 reads CASRGGPPGELFF. The CDR3 region has the DNA TGTGCCAGCAGGGGGGGTCCCCCCGGGGAGCTGTTTTTT.

This chain joins TRBV9 and TRBJ2-3, with 11 bases matching TRBD2. The V gene's germline CDR1 is SGDLS and CDR2 YYNGEE. Unmatched junction bases numbered 18, after V lost 7 bases and J lost 2 bases. CDR3 length: 19 residues. CDR3 sequence reads: CASGGGGTSGWEYTDTQYF. The DNA for the CDR3 is TGTGCCAGCGGGGGAGGTGGGACTAGCGGTTGGGAATACACAGATACGCAGTATTTT. Full variable domain (outside the CDR3, taken from reference TRBV9 and TRBJ2-3): DSGVTQTPKHLITATGQRVTLRCSPRSGDLSVYWYQQSLDQGLQFLIQYYNGEERAKGNILERFSAQQFPDLHSELNLSSLELGDSALYFCASGGGGTSGWEYTDTQYFGPGTRLTVL.

This clone was seen a single time. The genes are TRBV14 and TRBJ2-5, with D possibly being TRBD2 (5 bases). V was cut by 0 bases and J by 11 bases, with 16 bases left in between. There are 14 residues in the CDR3. In germline, CDR1 is SGHDN, CDR2 FVKESK. The CDR3 region is CASSQDATVTGQYF. As DNA, the CDR3 is TGTGCCAGCAGCCAAGATGCCACAGTTACGGGGCAGTACTTC.

This sequence joins TRBV10-3 and TRBJ1-5; D uncertain. The CDR3 loop spans 14 amino acids. Per the germline V gene, CDR1 is ENHRY and CDR2 is SYGVKD. Trimming pared 7 bases from V and 0 bases from J, leaving 10 bases between. The CDR3 sequence is CAINSGYSNQPQHF. In DNA, the CDR3 is TGTGCCATCAATTCGGGGTATAGCAATCAGCCCCAGCATTTT.

This rearrangement joins TRBV2 to TRBJ2-7; TRBD2 matches 7 bases. V gave up 6 bases and J gave up 2 bases; unmatched junction bases: 10. CDR3 length: 15 amino acids. Germline-derived CDR1 and CDR2 are SNHLY and FYNNEI. DNA of the CDR3: TGTGCCAGCAGAGCAATGGCGGGAGAAGCCTACGAGCAGTACTTC. Amino acids: CASRAMAGEAYEQYF.

This clone was counted only a few times. The chain has TRBV6-1 and TRBJ2-1; D is unclear. V lost 6 bases to trimming and J lost 2 bases, with 11 bases between them. Germline CDR1 reads MNHNS; CDR2 reads SASEGT. This CDR3 region has 14 residues. The CDR3 DNA reads as TGTGCCAGCAGCCCCGAGCCCACCTACAATGAGCAGTTCTTC. Encoded protein: CASSPEPTYNEQFF.

With respect to this clone: Mismatch with germline at one junction end may stem from a read error. The sample contains more than one DNA sequence encoding this CDR3. The chain joins TRBV7-3 to TRBJ2-7; 12 bases fit TRBD2. CDR3 length equals 14 residues. The V gene's germline CDR1 is SGHTA and CDR2 FQGTGA. This CDR3 reads CASSSSGGADEQYF. In DNA form, the CDR3 reads TGCGCCAGCAGTTCTAGCGGGGGGGCTGACGAGCAGTACTTC.

This chain joins TRBV18 and TRBJ2-2, with D unresolved. Germline values: CDR1 KGHSH, CDR2 LQKENI. V was trimmed by 3 bases and J by 2 bases, leaving 10 bases between them. The CDR3 spans 15 residues. The CDR3 DNA reads as TGTGCCAGCTCACCCCCAGGCCTTAACACCGGGGAGCTGTTTTTT. This gives the protein CASSPPGLNTGELFF.

Worth noting for this clone: At one end the junction does not follow the germline gene, possibly because of a read error. The V gene is TRBV4-3, the J gene TRBJ2-6, with D tentatively TRBD2 (7 bases). The CDR3 is made up of 16 amino acids. In germline, CDR1 is LGHNA, CDR2 YSLEER. CDR3 residues: CASSLLGGAGANGLTF. The CDR3 DNA is TGCGCCAGCAGCCTGCTTGGGGGCGCGGGGGCCAACGGCCTGACTTTC.

The chain has TRBV28 and TRBJ2-1, with D possibly TRBD2 on 6 matching bases. CDR3 length: 16 residues. Germline V gene data show CDR1 as MDHEN and CDR2 as SYDVKM. The ends were cut back, 7 bases at V and 10 bases at J, with 26 bases in the middle. The CDR3 DNA is TGTGCCAGCACCCGTTATGGGGGACTGGGGTTTGAGGAGCAGTTCTTC. The encoded protein is CASTRYGGLGFEEQFF. Full variable domain (missing parts from reference TRBV28 and TRBJ2-1): DVKVTQSSRYLVKRTGEKVFLECVQDMDHENMFWYRQDPGLGLRLIYFSYDVKMKEKGDIPEGYSVSREKKERFSLILESASTNQTSMYLCASTRYGGLGFEEQFFGPGTRLTVL.

CDR3 DNA: TGCGCCAGCAAACTAGACGGGGAGACCCAGTACTTC. Protein: CASKLDGETQYF. V usage is TRBV5-1 and J usage is TRBJ2-5; D may be TRBD2 (5 bases). Germline V gives CDR1 SGHRS, CDR2 YFSETQ. This CDR3 contains 12 residues. Trimming removed 6 bases from V and 5 bases from J, with 11 bases in between.

This chain connects TRBV27 to TRBJ2-1, with 10 bases identical to TRBD2. The CDR3 has 15 amino acids. V dropped 6 bases and J dropped 7; count of bases not matched to a gene: 9. In germline, CDR1 is MNHEY, CDR2 SMNVEV (reference sequence). CDR3 sequence: CASSPTRTSGNEQFF. In nucleotides, the CDR3 is TGTGCCAGCAGCCCTACCCGGACTAGCGGAAATGAGCAGTTCTTC.

V is TRBV19 and J is TRBJ2-5; D is undetermined. The CDR3 has 13 amino acids. CDR1 is LNHDA, CDR2 SQIVND, per germline (reference sequence). Trimming removed 3 bases from V and 1 base from J, with 6 bases in between. For the CDR3, the DNA is TGTGCCAGTAGTATGTCACTCCAAGAGACCCAGTACTTC. Residues: CASSMSLQETQYF.

The V gene is TRBV11-2, the J gene TRBJ2-5, with D maybe TRBD1 (6 bases). The last part of the DNA fits TRBJ2-7 better; the J call may be wrong. Germline V gene sequence: CDR1 SGHAT, CDR2 FQNNGV. This CDR3 has 14 amino acids. CDR3 protein: CASSSGAGVYEQYF. DNA for the CDR3: TGTGCCAGCAGCTCCGGGGCAGGGGTCTACGAGCAGTACTTC.

A remark on this clone: An end of the junction does not agree with germline; a read error may underlie this. The chain employs TRBV4-3 and TRBJ2-6; D may be TRBD1 (5 bases). There are 16 residues in the CDR3. Germline lookup yields CDR1 LGHNA and CDR2 YSLEER. CDR3 protein: CASSQETRSGANGLTF. For the CDR3, the DNA is TGCGCCAGCAGCCAAGAGACTCGCTCTGGGGCCAACGGCCTGACTTTC.

With respect to this clone: At one boundary the junction diverges from the germline segment, which might be a read error. The V call is TRBV27, the J call TRBJ2-6, with 7 bases lining up with TRBD1. The germline V gene encodes CDR1 MNHEY and CDR2 SMNVEV (reference sequence). The CDR3 runs 16 residues. The chain's CDR3 is CASSLTGLSGANGLTF. In DNA form, the CDR3 reads TGTGCCAGCAGTTTGACAGGGCTCTCTGGGGCCAACGGCCTGACTTTC.

The chain employs TRBV27 and TRBJ2-7; D perhaps matches TRBD1 (6 bases). The CDR3 totals 13 residues. Germline V gene data show CDR1 as MNHEY and CDR2 as SMNVEV (reference sequence). Trimming left V 3 bases short and J 9 bases short, with 15 bases between. CDR3 in amino acids: CASSLVRGRRQYF. For the CDR3, the DNA is TGTGCCAGCAGTTTGGTCAGGGGCAGGCGGCAGTACTTC.

CDR3 bases: TGTGCCAGCAGTTTGGGGACTTTAGGGTCCTTGGGGGGTGGCTACACCTTC. This encodes CASSLGTLGSLGGGYTF. The V and J genes are TRBV28 and TRBJ1-2, with a possible D match to TRBD1 (5 bases). Trimming left V 3 bases short and J 7 bases short, with 24 bases between. The V gene's germline CDR1 is MDHEN and CDR2 SYDVKM. The CDR3 length is 17 residues.